This TCR beta chain was sequenced during a study of cytomegalovirus exposure and HLA in healthy donors. About the study: A prior study identified over 100 million unique TCR beta sequences from 150 million to 200 million T cells. Approximately 85 million unique TCRs from HLA-typed donors were held in an early release of data. Findings and limits, study-wide: Among TCR beta chains of equal frequency, HLA-associated ones were more clonally expanded in a later analysis.

The CDR3 consists of 15 residues. V lost 7 bases and J 5 bases, leaving 21 bases between the germline ends. The germline V gene has CDR1 MNHEY and CDR2 SVGAGI. As concerns this clone: Its matching antigen is unknown.

The study ran its PCR with 60 Vbeta and 13 Jbeta primers. Method: immunoSEQ multiplex PCR; TCRdb's copy keeps in-frame clones and lacks some. This table has around 130,000 clones, around 78% appearing once. This receptor was identified in a woman between 50 and 59 years old in good health and CMV-seronegative. Specimen: PBMCs. V is TRBV6-5 and J is TRBJ2-7; D possibly corresponds to TRBD2 (7 bases). CDR3 protein: CASNFLRGGINEQYF. CDR3 in DNA: TGTGCCAGCAATTTTCTTAGGGGGGGAATTAACGAGCAGTACTTC.